This T cell receptor (beta chain) originates from a study of blood T cells in healthy people across ages. Overall study: Capture by template switching was about one barcoded beta molecule per two T cells.

Study-level points and caveats: In long-lived donors, naive CD4+ cell counts and diversity exceeded those of aged donors.

The CDR3 has 15 amino acids. CDR1 and CDR2 from the germline V gene are SQVTM and ANQGSEA. The germline V and J ends were trimmed by 4 bases and 0 bases, with 16 bases remaining between them. Points on this clonotype: Its antigen is still unknown.

Sample-barcoded 5' priming and a J-beta primer mix drove a second PCR of 7 to 11 cycles. A template-switch adaptor containing 12 random nucleotides labeled each cDNA molecule. Using its own MiXCR run on the 5' RACE reads, TCRdb lists one record per CDR3 protein. The data hold about 640,000 distinct CDR3 sequences, with roughly 53% observed a single time. Per sample, no less than 5 micrograms of total RNA were extracted. The genes are TRBV29-1 and TRBJ2-7; D unresolved. What was sequenced was blood. The clonotype originates from a man aged 60 to 69 in good health. In DNA, the CDR3 is TGCAGCGTTGCGCCGGCGGTGGGTTACTCCTACGAGCAGTACTTC. Its protein is CSVAPAVGYSYEQYF.